Shown below are 2 T cell receptor beta chains from a single sample sequenced in a study of blood T cells in healthy people across ages. The authors ran a second PCR of 7 to 11 cycles using a sample-barcoded 5' primer and a J-beta primer mix. TCRdb reprocessed the 5' RACE reads via MiXCR and lists one record per CDR3 protein. The sample comprises about 1.4 million distinct CDR3 sequences, around 55% of which are singletons, and 5% to 7% rests with the top ten. What was sequenced was blood. Receptor source: a man between 18 and 29 years old in good health.

This clonotype was recorded a few times. The chain is built from TRBV29-1 and TRBJ2-1; a weak D match, TRBD2 (5 bases). V was cut by 5 bases and J by 7 bases, with 15 bases left in between. The CDR3 is 13 residues long. Germline loops: CDR1 SQVTM, CDR2 ANQGSEA. Written as DNA, the CDR3 is TGCAGCGTTACCGGACTTGGGAAAAATGAGCAGTTCTTC. This gives the protein CSVTGLGKNEQFF.

CDR3 bases: TGTGCCAGCAGCCCCAGTGACATACAAGAGACCCAGTACTTC. Translation gives CASSPSDIQETQYF. The chain employs TRBV7-9 and TRBJ2-5; D gene uncertain. There are 14 residues in the CDR3. Per germline, CDR1 SEHNR and CDR2 FQNEAQ (reference sequence). V lost 5 bases to trimming and J lost 2 bases, with 12 bases between them. The whole variable domain, filled in from reference TRBV7-9 and TRBJ2-5, reads DTGVSQNPRHKITKRGQNVTFRCDPISEHNRLYWYRQTLGQGPEFLTYFQNEAQLEKSRLLSDRFSAERPKGSFSTLEIQRTEQGDSAMYLCASSPSDIQETQYFGPGTRLLVL.